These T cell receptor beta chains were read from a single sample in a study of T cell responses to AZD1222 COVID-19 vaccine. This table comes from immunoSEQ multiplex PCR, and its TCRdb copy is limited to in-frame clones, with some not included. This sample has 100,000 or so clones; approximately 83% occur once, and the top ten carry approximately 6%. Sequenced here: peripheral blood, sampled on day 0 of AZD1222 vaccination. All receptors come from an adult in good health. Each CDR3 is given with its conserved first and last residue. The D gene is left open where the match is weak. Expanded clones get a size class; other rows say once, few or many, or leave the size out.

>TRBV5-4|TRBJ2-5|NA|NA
TGTGCCAGCAGCGCGGGACAGCTCCAAGAGACCCAGTACTTC
CASSAGQLQETQYF
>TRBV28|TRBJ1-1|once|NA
TGTGCCAGCAGTTTTGGAAAAATAGGGAACACTGAAGCTTTCTTT
CASSFGKIGNTEAFF
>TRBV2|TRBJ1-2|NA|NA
TGTGCCAGCAGGGGGGGACAAGTAACTAACTATGGCTACACCTTC
CASRGGQVTNYGYTF
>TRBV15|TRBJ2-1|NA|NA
TGTGCCACCAGCAGAGACCGAGGAGGCGGAGGGGGCTTCAATGAGCAGTTCTTC
CATSRDRGGGGGFNEQFF
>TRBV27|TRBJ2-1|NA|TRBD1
TGTGCCAGCAGTGGGACAGGGGGCGGCGGGAGGGCCTTCAATGAGCAGTTCTTC
CASSGTGGGGRAFNEQFF
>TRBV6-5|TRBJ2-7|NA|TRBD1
TGTGCCAGCAACCCCGGGACAGGGGTCCACGAGCAGTACTTC
CASNPGTGVHEQYF
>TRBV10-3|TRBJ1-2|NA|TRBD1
TGTGCCATCAGTGATGGACAGGGGGTTTTCGATGGCTACACCTTC
CAISDGQGVFDGYTF
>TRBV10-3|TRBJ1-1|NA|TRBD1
TGTGCCACCCGGACAGGGCTCAACTTCGGGGGCAGCACTGAAGCTTTCTTT
CATRTGLNFGGSTEAFF
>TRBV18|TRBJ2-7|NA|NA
TGTGCCAGCGCCACCCAGGGGCCTGTCGAGCAGTACTTC
CASATQGPVEQYF
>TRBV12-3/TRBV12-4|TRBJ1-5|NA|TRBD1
TGTGCCAGCAGGACAGGGGTAAGGCCCCAGCATTTT
CASRTGVRPQHF
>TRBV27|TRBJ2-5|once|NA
TGTGCCAGCAGTTTATCAGATAGCAAAGAGACCCAGTACTTC
CASSLSDSKETQYF
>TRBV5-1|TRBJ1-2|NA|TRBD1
TGCGCCAGCAGCTTGGCCGGGACAGGGGTCTATGGCTACACCTTC
CASSLAGTGVYGYTF
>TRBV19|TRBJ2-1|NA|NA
TGTGCCAGTAGTAGCGCCGGGCCCAGAACCAATGAGCAGTTCTTC
CASSSAGPRTNEQFF
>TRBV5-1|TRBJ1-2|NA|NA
TGCGCCAGCAGCTTGGGGGAAGGGTGGGCCAATGGCTACACCTTC
CASSLGEGWANGYTF
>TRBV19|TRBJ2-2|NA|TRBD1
TGTGCCAGTAGTATGAGACAGGGGGGCACCGGGGAGCTGTTTTTT
CASSMRQGGTGELFF
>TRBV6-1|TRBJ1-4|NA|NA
TGTGCCAGCAGTGAAATGAGGACCGCTACTGAAAAACTGTTTTTT
CASSEMRTATEKLFF